Detailed here is one T cell receptor (beta chain). Its antigen remains unidentified. The data derive from a study of blood T cells in healthy people across ages. Primed by a sample-barcoded 5' primer and a J-beta primer mix, a second PCR proceeded for roughly 7 to 11 cycles. TCRdb recomputed calls from the 5' RACE reads with MiXCR, one row per CDR3 protein. Of 850,000 to 1,000,000 distinct CDR3 sequences in the sample, roughly 51% are singletons; the top ten hold about 20%. Study observations and caveats: Per-million-T-cell TCR beta diversity fell roughly linearly with age. The unknown donor CMV status may have confounded expanded clonotype changes. Long-lived and aged donors differed, with more naive CD4+ cells and higher diversity in the long-lived.

Donors were healthy Caucasian individuals from Russia aged about 6 to 90. From germline, CDR1 is DFQATT and CDR2 SNEGSKA (reference sequence). There are 17 residues in the CDR3. Germline trimming cut 4 bases from V and 7 bases from J; bases unmatched to any gene: 15. V and J are TRBV20-1 and TRBJ2-7; 14 bases line up with TRBD2. The sequencing input was blood. The sequence derives from a woman aged 55 to 70 in good health. The CDR3 is CSAIIPVGLAGGREQYF. DNA of the CDR3: TGCAGTGCTATTATCCCCGTAGGACTAGCGGGAGGACGGGAGCAGTACTTC.